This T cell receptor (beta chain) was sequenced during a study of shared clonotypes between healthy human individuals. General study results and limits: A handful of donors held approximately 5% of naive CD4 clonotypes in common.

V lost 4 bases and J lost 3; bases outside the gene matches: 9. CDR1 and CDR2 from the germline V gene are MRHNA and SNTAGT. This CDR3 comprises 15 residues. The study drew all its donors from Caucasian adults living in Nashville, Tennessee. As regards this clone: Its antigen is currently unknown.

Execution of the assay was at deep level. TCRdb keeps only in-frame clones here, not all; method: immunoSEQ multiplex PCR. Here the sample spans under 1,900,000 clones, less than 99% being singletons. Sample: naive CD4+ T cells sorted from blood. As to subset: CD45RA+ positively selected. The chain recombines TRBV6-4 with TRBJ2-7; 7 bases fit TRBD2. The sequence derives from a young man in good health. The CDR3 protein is CASSAERGPNYEQYF. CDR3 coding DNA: TGTGCCAGCAGTGCTGAGCGGGGCCCCAACTACGAGCAGTACTTC.